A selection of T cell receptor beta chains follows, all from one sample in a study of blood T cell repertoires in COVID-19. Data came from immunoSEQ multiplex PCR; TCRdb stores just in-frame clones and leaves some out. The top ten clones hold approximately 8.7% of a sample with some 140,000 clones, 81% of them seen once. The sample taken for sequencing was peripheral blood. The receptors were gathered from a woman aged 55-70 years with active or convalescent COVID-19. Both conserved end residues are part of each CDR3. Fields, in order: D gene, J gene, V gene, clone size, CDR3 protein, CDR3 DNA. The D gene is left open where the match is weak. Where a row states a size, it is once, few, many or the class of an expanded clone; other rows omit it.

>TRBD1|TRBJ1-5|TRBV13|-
CASSDRGAQPQHF
TGTGCCAGCAGTGACAGGGGTGCTCAGCCCCAGCATTTT
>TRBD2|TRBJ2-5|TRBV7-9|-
CASSLGAAGAFQETQYF
TGTGCCAGCAGCTTAGGGGCAGCGGGGGCCTTTCAAGAGACCCAGTACTTC
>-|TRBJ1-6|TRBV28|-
CASSRRGSDSPLHF
TGTGCCAGCAGTCGCAGGGGTTCTGATTCACCCCTCCACTTT
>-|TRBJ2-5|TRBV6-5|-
CASSSAGRETQYF
TGTGCCAGCAGTTCCGCCGGGAGAGAGACCCAGTACTTC
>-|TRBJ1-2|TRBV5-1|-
CASSQGQGYSYGYTF
TGCGCCAGCAGTCAGGGGCAGGGTTATTCGTATGGCTACACCTTC
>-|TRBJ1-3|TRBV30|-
CAWSNPGGQGVNTIYF
TGTGCCTGGAGCAACCCTGGTGGACAAGGGGTCAACACCATATATTTT
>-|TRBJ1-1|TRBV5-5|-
CASSIPTGLTEAFF
TGTGCCAGCAGCATACCTACCGGTCTTACTGAAGCTTTCTTT
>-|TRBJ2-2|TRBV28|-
CASRQQTTLNTGELFF
TGTGCCAGCAGGCAACAGACTACTTTAAACACCGGGGAGCTGTTTTTT
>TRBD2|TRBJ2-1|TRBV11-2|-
CASSRQRGYNEQFF
TGTGCCAGCAGCCGCCAGCGGGGTTACAATGAGCAGTTCTTC
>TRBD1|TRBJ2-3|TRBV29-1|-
CSVAGDRVGTDTQYF
TGCAGCGTTGCTGGGGACAGGGTCGGCACAGATACGCAGTATTTT
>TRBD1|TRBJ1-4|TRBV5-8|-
CASSLARGGTGNEKLFF
TGTGCCAGCAGCTTGGCTAGGGGTGGGACAGGTAATGAAAAACTGTTTTTT
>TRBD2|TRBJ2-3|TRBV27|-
CASSFGLAGGPSTDTQYF
TGTGCCAGCAGTTTCGGCCTAGCGGGAGGGCCGAGCACAGATACGCAGTATTTT
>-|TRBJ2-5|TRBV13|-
CASSLWQGRETQYF
TGTGCCAGCAGCTTATGGCAGGGGAGAGAGACCCAGTACTTC
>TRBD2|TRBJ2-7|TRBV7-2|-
CASSLYSASGRNEQYF
TGTGCCAGCAGCTTATATTCCGCTAGCGGGAGGAACGAGCAGTACTTC
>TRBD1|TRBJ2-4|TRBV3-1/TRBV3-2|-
CASSPLGQAPKSIQYF
TGTGCCAGCAGCCCCCTAGGACAGGCTCCTAAAAGCATTCAGTACTTC
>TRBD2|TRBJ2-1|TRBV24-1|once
CATSDPDNPAGGKSEQFF
TGTGCCACCAGTGACCCAGATAATCCAGCGGGAGGTAAAAGCGAGCAGTTCTTC
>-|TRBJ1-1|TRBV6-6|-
CASSYDGGRAEAFF
TGTGCCAGCAGTTACGATGGGGGCAGGGCTGAAGCTTTCTTT
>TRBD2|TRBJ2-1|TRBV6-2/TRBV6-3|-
CASSYSASGSNYNEQFF
TGTGCCAGCAGTTACTCGGCTAGCGGGTCCAATTACAATGAGCAGTTCTTC
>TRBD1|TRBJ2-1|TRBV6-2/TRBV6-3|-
CASSYGTGNYNEQFF
TGTGCCAGCAGTTACGGGACAGGGAACTACAATGAGCAGTTCTTC
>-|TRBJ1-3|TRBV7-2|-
CASTQMTGNTIYF
TGTGCCAGCACACAGATGACTGGAAACACCATATATTTT
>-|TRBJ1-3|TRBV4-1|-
CASSQGGQGGNTIYF
TGCGCCAGCAGCCAAGGGGGGCAGGGAGGAAACACCATATATTTT
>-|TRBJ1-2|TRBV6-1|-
CASREESSYGYTF
TGTGCCAGCAGGGAAGAGTCCAGCTATGGCTACACCTTC
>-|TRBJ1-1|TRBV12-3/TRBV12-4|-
CASTLQGDTEAFF
TGTGCCAGCACCCTACAAGGGGACACTGAAGCTTTCTTT
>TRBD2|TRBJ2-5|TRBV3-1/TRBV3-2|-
CASSQDSGGEETQYF
TGTGCCAGCAGCCAAGATTCGGGGGGTGAGGAGACCCAGTACTTC
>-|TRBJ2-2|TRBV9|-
CASSARGFPDTGELFF
TGTGCCAGCAGCGCGAGAGGGTTCCCGGACACCGGGGAGCTGTTTTTT
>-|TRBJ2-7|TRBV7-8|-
CASSLVVNSYEQYF
TGTGCCAGCAGCTTAGTAGTAAATTCCTACGAGCAGTACTTC
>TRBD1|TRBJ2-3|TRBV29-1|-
CSVDQGGGGTDTQYF
TGCAGCGTAGACCAAGGGGGCGGTGGAACAGATACGCAGTATTTT
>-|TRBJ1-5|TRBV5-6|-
CASSKDKDQPQHF
TGTGCCAGCAGTAAGGACAAAGATCAGCCCCAGCATTTT
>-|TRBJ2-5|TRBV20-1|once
CSASQVQETQYF
TGCAGTGCTAGTCAGGTGCAAGAGACCCAGTACTTC
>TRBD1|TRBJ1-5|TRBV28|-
CASSLSGQGAGSNQPQHF
TGTGCCAGCAGTTTATCCGGACAGGGGGCGGGCAGCAATCAGCCCCAGCATTTT
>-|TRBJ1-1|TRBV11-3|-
CASSPQGRAEAFF
TGTGCCAGCAGCCCCCAGGGGAGGGCTGAAGCTTTCTTT
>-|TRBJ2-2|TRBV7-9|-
CARDREDTGELFF
TGTGCCAGAGACAGGGAGGACACCGGGGAGCTGTTTTTT
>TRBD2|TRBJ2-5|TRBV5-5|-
CASLARRGGIETQYF
TGTGCCAGCCTCGCCCGCCGCGGGGGGATTGAGACCCAGTACTTC
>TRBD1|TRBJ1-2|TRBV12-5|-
CASGLVQGQGPVGGYTF
TGTGCTAGTGGTTTGGTACAGGGACAGGGGCCTGTCGGTGGCTACACCTTC
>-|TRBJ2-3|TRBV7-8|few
CASSSVRGTDTQYF
TGTGCCAGCAGCTCAGTACGGGGCACAGATACGCAGTATTTT
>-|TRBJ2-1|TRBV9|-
CASSVGPQLEAIEQFF
TGTGCCAGCAGCGTAGGTCCTCAACTAGAAGCGATCGAGCAGTTCTTC